The text below deals with one T cell receptor beta chain. The source of the sample is a study of blood T cell repertoires in COVID-19. Study in general: From T cells, B-cell-depleted T cells, or PBMCs came the material, which was cDNA or gDNA.

CDR1 SGHRS and CDR2 YFSETQ come from the germline V gene. The length of the CDR3 is 16 residues. V shed 1 base, J shed 3 bases, and the junction held 8 bases outside the gene matches. Authors' processing steps: By means of reference gene primer amplification, nucleated cell counts were estimated. Libraries were prepared by immunoSEQ multiplex PCR; TCRdb keeps only in-frame clonotypes and omits some of them. The V and J calls and the clone size are those of that table, but D and trimming were determined from the DNA. This sample has 100,000 to 120,000 clones, with 76% found just once. The sample taken for sequencing was peripheral blood. The TCR was taken from a woman of 80 years or more with acute or convalescent COVID-19. The V and J genes are TRBV5-1 and TRBJ2-7, with 9 bases identical to TRBD1. CDR3 nucleotide sequence: TGCGCCAGCAGCTTGACGGGACAGGGAGGAGTCTACGAGCAGTACTTC. Protein: CASSLTGQGGVYEQYF.